The 14 T cell receptor beta chains listed next were all sequenced from one sample in a study of T cell responses to AZD1222 COVID-19 vaccine. The protocol was immunoSEQ multiplex PCR, while the TCRdb copy is restricted to in-frame clones and leaves out a portion. The sample includes some 140,000 clones, 90% of them seen just once. The specimen was peripheral blood, collected on day 0 of AZD1222 vaccination. Source of these receptors: an adult in good health.

The gene calls are TRBV5-4 and TRBJ2-1, with TRBD2 identical over 16 bases. The CDR3 runs to 17 residues. The J segment lost 0 bases and the V segment lost 5 bases, leaving 2 bases of the junction unmatched. CDR1 is SGHNT, CDR2 YYREEE, per germline (reference sequence). The CDR3 region is CASRGLAGGPSYNEQFF. CDR3 nucleotide sequence: TGTGCCAGCAGGGGACTAGCGGGAGGGCCCTCCTACAATGAGCAGTTCTTC.

The chain has TRBV19 and TRBJ1-2; D gene ambiguous. Germline V gene data show CDR1 as LNHDA and CDR2 as SQIVND (reference sequence). The CDR3 covers 13 residues. The germline V and J ends were trimmed by 5 bases and 5 bases, with 12 bases remaining between them. The CDR3 nucleotides read TGTGCCAGTAGTCTAGCCAGCTCTTATGGCTACACCTTC. Translating gives CASSLASSYGYTF. The whole variable domain, filled in from reference TRBV19 and TRBJ1-2, reads DGGITQSPKYLFRKEGQNVTLSCEQNLNHDAMYWYRQDPGQGLRLIYYSQIVNDFQKGDIAEGYSVSREKKESFPLTVTSAQKNPTAFYLCASSLASSYGYTFGSGTRLTVV.

This chain links TRBV7-9 with TRBJ1-4; the D is unclear. This CDR3 comprises 17 residues. V gave up 1 base and J gave up 0 bases, with 12 bases separating them. Germline values: CDR1 SEHNR, CDR2 FQNEAQ (reference sequence). CDR3: CASSLGEGRTTNEKLFF. The CDR3 DNA sequence: TGTGCCAGCAGCTTAGGGGAAGGTCGGACAACTAATGAAAAACTGTTTTTT.

The gene calls are TRBV29-1 and TRBJ2-3; no definite D call. V lost 5 bases and J 3 bases, leaving 9 bases between the germline ends. The CDR3 covers 12 residues. Germline V lookup: CDR1 SQVTM, CDR2 ANQGSEA. In DNA, the CDR3 is TGCAGCGTTCGCCCGCAAACAGATACGCAGTATTTT. It specifies CSVRPQTDTQYF.

The chain links TRBV30 to TRBJ2-2; tentative D call: TRBD1 (6 bases). The CDR3 covers 18 residues. CDR1 is GTSNPN, CDR2 SVGIG, per germline (reference sequence). The V gene lost 2 bases and the J gene lost 3 bases, with 22 bases spanning the gap. The CDR3 loop reads CAWSTPGENRPDTGELFF. CDR3 DNA sequence: TGTGCCTGGAGTACCCCAGGGGAGAATCGGCCGGACACCGGGGAGCTGTTTTTT.

The J gene is TRBJ1-1, the V gene TRBV5-1; D gene ambiguous. Trimming took 0 bases from V and 1 from J, leaving 10 bases between them. Germline values: CDR1 SGHRS, CDR2 YFSETQ. CDR3 length: 15 residues. In nucleotides, the CDR3 is TGCGCCAGCAGCTTGGTGGTAGGAGAGAACACTGAAGCTTTCTTT. It translates to CASSLVVGENTEAFF.

The genes are TRBV29-1 and TRBJ2-2, with TRBD1 identical over 7 bases. The CDR3 runs to 13 residues. J gave up 6 bases and V 7 bases, and 8 bases lay outside the gene matches. Germline lookup yields CDR1 SQVTM and CDR2 ANQGSEA. CDR3 residues: CSAFNRGAGELFF. The CDR3 bases are TGCAGCGCATTTAACAGGGGAGCCGGGGAGCTGTTTTTT.

The chain couples TRBV5-1 to TRBJ2-1; 9 bases are a match to TRBD2. CDR1 is SGHRS, CDR2 YFSETQ, per germline. V was pared by 4 bases and J by 2 bases, with 7 bases of the junction left unmatched. The CDR3 spans 16 residues. CDR3 sequence (DNA): TGCGCCAGCAGCCCCAGGGCGGGAGGGCCCTACAATGAGCAGTTCTTC. Protein product: CASSPRAGGPYNEQFF.

The chain couples TRBV9 to TRBJ1-2, with a possible D match to TRBD1 (5 bases). This CDR3 comprises 15 residues. In germline, CDR1 is SGDLS, CDR2 YYNGEE. Deletions cut 0 bases from V and 3 bases from J, with 12 bases between. The DNA for the CDR3 is TGTGCCAGCAGCGTAGACTTGGGGCGCGACTATGGCTACACCTTC. Its protein product is CASSVDLGRDYGYTF.

This clone turned up a few times. The rearrangement joins TRBV23-1 to TRBJ2-7, with a tentative D call TRBD1 (5 bases). TRBV23-1 is an open reading frame whose function is uncertain. CDR3 length: 12 residues. V was cut by 2 bases and J by 4 bases, with 6 bases left in between. CDR3 sequence: CASSQPGYEQYF. The CDR3 nucleotides read TGCGCCAGCAGTCAACCAGGGTACGAGCAGTACTTC.

The chain employs TRBV12-5 and TRBJ1-2, with TRBD1 matching over 7 bases. With 7 bases clipped from V and 2 bases from J, the junction kept 7 bases outside the gene matches. The CDR3 consists of 14 residues. Germline assignment: CDR1 LGHNT and CDR2 FRNRAP. The CDR3 DNA sequence: TGTGCTAGTGCCCCGCGGGACAGCAACTATGGCTACACCTTC. It translates to CASAPRDSNYGYTF. The full variable domain, with the rest looked up from reference TRBV12-5 and TRBJ1-2, is DARVTQTPRHKVTEMGQEVTMRCQPILGHNTVFWYRQTMMQGLELLAYFRNRAPLDDSGMPKDRFSAEMPDATLATLKIQPSEPRDSAVYFCASAPRDSNYGYTFGSGTRLTVV.

The rearrangement joins TRBV19 to TRBJ1-1; 8 positions agree with TRBD1. The CDR3 runs 15 residues. In germline, CDR1 is LNHDA, CDR2 SQIVND (reference sequence). With V trimmed by 6 bases and J by 1 base, 7 bases remained unmatched. DNA for the CDR3: TGTGCCAGTAGGGCCAGACAGGGGCGGAACACTGAAGCTTTCTTT. It yields the protein CASRARQGRNTEAFF.

The chain employs TRBV9 and TRBJ1-3; tentatively, D is TRBD1 (6 bases). CDR1 and CDR2 (germline): SGDLS, YYNGEE. V lost 0 bases and J lost 3, with 13 bases in between. This CDR3 has 16 amino acids. DNA of the CDR3: TGTGCCAGCAGCGTAGAGGGGGGGGCACGTGGAAACACCATATATTTT. Its protein product is CASSVEGGARGNTIYF.

The genes are TRBV11-2 and TRBJ1-1; TRBD1 agrees at 9 bases. Germline CDR1 is SGHAT and CDR2 is FQNNGV. This CDR3 is 15 amino acids long. V was pared by 5 bases and J by 1 base, with 5 bases of the junction left unmatched. In DNA form, the CDR3 reads TGTGCCAGCAGCGAACAGGGGGCCGGGAACACTGAAGCTTTCTTT. It translates to CASSEQGAGNTEAFF. Based on the CDR3 plus reference TRBV11-2 and TRBJ1-1, the full variable domain is EAGVAQSPRYKIIEKRQSVAFWCNPISGHATLYWYQQILGQGPKLLIQFQNNGVVDDSQLPKDRFSAERLKGVDSTLKIQPAKLEDSAVYLCASSEQGAGNTEAFFGQGTRLTVV.